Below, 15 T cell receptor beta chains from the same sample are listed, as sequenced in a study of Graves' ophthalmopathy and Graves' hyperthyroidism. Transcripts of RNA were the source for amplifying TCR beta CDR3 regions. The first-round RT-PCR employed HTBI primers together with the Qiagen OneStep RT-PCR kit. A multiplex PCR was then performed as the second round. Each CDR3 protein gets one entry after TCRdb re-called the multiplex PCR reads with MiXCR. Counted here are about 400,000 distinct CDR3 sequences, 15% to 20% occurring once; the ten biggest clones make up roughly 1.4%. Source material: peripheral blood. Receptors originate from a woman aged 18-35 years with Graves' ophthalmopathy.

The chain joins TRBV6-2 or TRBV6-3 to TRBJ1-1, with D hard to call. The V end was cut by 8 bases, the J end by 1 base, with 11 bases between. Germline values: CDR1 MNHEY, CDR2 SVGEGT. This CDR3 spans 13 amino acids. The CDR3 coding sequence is TGTGCCAGCGCGACGGGCCGGAACACTGAAGCTTTCTTT. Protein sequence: CASATGRNTEAFF.

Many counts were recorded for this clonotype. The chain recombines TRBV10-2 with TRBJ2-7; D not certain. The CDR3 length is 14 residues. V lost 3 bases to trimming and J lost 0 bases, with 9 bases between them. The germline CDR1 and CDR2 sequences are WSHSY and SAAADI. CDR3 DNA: TGCGCCAGCAGTGATAGGCTAGTCTCCTACGAGCAGTACTTC. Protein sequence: CASSDRLVSYEQYF.

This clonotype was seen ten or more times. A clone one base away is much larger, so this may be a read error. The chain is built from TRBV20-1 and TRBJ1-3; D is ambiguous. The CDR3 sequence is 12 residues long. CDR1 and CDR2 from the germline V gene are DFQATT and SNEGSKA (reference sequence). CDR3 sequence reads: CGARLGGNTIYF. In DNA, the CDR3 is TGCGGTGCTAGGTTGGGAGGAAACACCATATATTTT.

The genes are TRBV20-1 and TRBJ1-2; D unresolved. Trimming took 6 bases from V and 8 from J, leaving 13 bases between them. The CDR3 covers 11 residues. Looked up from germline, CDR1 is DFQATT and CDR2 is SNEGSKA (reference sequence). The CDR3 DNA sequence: TGCAGTGCATACGATCCGGAGGGCTACACCTTC. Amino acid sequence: CSAYDPEGYTF.

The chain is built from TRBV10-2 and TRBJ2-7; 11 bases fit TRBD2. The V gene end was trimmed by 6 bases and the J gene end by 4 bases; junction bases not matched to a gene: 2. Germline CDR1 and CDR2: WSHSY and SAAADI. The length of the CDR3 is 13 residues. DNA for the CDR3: TGCGCCAGCAGCGCTAGCGGGAGGTACGAGCAGTACTTC. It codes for CASSASGRYEQYF.

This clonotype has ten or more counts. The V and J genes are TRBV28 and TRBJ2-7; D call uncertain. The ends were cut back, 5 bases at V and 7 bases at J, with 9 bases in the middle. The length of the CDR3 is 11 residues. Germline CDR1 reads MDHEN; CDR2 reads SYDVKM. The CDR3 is CASSGVLEQYF. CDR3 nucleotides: TGTGCCAGCAGTGGGGTATTGGAGCAGTACTTC.

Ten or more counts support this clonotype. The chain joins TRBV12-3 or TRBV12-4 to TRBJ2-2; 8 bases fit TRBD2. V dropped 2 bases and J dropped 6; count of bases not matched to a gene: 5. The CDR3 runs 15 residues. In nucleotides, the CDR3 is TGTGCCAGCAGTTTACGGCGGGGGGCTGCCGGGGAGCTGTTTTTT. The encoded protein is CASSLRRGAAGELFF.

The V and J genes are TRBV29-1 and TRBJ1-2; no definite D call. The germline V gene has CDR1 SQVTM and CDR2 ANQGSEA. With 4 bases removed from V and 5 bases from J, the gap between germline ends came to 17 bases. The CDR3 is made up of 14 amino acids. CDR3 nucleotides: TGCAGCGTTGCGGAACCTCCAGGAGAATATGGCTACACCTTC. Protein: CSVAEPPGEYGYTF.

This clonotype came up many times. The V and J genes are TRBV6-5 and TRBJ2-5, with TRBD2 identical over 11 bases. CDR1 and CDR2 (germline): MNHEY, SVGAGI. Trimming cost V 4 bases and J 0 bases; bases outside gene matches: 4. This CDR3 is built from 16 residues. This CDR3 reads CASSLAGGDNQETQYF. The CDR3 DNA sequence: TGTGCCAGCAGTTTAGCGGGGGGGGATAACCAAGAGACCCAGTACTTC.

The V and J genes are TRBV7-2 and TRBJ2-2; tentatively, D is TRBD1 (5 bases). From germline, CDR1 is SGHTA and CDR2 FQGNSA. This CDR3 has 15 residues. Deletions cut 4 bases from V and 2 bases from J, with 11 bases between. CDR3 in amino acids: CASSSRTSNTGELFF. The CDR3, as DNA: TGTGCCAGCAGCTCTAGGACAAGCAACACCGGGGAGCTGTTTTTT.

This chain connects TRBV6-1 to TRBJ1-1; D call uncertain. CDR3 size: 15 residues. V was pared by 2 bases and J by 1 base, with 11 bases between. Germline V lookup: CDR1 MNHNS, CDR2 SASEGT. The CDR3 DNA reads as TGTGCCAGCAGTGAAACTGGACGTCCGAACACTGAAGCTTTCTTT. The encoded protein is CASSETGRPNTEAFF.

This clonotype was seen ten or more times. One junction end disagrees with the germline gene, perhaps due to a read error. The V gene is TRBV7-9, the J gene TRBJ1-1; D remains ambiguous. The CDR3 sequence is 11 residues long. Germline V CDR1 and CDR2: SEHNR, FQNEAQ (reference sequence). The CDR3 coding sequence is TGTGCCAGCAGCTTAAACGGCCCCGCTCAGTTT. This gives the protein CASSLNGPAQF.

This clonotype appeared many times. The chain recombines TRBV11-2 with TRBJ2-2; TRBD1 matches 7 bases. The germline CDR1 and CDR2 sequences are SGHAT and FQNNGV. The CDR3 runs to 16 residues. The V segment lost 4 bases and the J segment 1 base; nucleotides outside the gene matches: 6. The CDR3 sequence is CASSSVGGRNTGELFF. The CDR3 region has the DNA TGTGCCAGCAGCTCTGTAGGGGGCCGGAACACCGGGGAGCTGTTTTTT. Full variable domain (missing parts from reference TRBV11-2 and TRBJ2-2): EAGVAQSPRYKIIEKRQSVAFWCNPISGHATLYWYQQILGQGPKLLIQFQNNGVVDDSQLPKDRFSAERLKGVDSTLKIQPAKLEDSAVYLCASSSVGGRNTGELFFGEGSRLTVL.

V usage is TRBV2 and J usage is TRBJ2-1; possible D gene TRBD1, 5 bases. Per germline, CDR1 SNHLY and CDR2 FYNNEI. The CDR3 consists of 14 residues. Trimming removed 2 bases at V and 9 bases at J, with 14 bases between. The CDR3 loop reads CASSEMGRLTEQFF. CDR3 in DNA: TGTGCCAGCAGTGAAATGGGGCGTCTTACTGAGCAGTTCTTC. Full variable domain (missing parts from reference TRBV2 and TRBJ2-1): EPEVTQTPSHQVTQMGQEVILRCVPISNHLYFYWYRQILGQKVEFLVSFYNNEISEKSEIFDDQFSVERPDGSNFTLKIRSTKLEDSAMYFCASSEMGRLTEQFFGPGTRLTVL.

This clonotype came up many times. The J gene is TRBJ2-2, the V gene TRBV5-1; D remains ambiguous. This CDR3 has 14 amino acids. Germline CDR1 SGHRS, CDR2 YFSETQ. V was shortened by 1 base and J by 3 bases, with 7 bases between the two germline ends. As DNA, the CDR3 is TGCGCCAGCAGCTTGTGGGTCGACACCGGGGAGCTGTTTTTT. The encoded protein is CASSLWVDTGELFF. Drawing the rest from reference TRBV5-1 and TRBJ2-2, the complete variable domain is KAGVTQTPRYLIKTRGQQVTLSCSPISGHRSVSWYQQTPGQGLQFLFEYFSETQRNKGNFPGRFSGRQFSNSRSEMNVSTLELGDSALYLCASSLWVDTGELFFGEGSRLTVL.